This TCR beta chain was obtained from a study of early T cells in non-severe SARS-CoV-2 infection. Overall study: Sequencing of bulk RNA from unsorted whole blood was done, without chain pairing.

The germline CDR1 and CDR2 sequences are ENHRY and SYGVKD. Between the trimmed V and J ends, which lost 6 bases and 7 bases, there was a span of 16 bases. The CDR3 length is 14 residues. There are many counts of this clonotype. Antigen unknown. Points from the study as a whole: Matching against VDJdb likely underestimated virus-specific expansions, favoring anti-spike CD8.

In the library, individual cDNA molecules carried attached unique molecular identifiers. TCRdb redid the calling of the 5' RACE reads with MiXCR, one entry per CDR3 protein. This table holds around 72,000 distinct CDR3 sequences, over 9% found once. The chain is built from TRBV10-3 and TRBJ2-1, with a tentative D call TRBD1 (6 bases). The sequenced sample was whole blood, obtained at baseline. This receptor was taken from an adult who was a healthcare worker with PCR-confirmed SARS-CoV-2 infection or an uninfected control (not recorded which). CDR3 nucleotide sequence: TGTGCCATCAGGCGGACAGACGAGGGGAATGAGCAGTTCTTC. Encoded protein: CAIRRTDEGNEQFF.